The rows below give T cell receptor beta chains drawn from one sample of a study of TIL therapy for anti-PD-1-resistant metastatic lung cancer. Some clones are missing from TCRdb's copy, which holds only in-frame ones; the method was immunoSEQ multiplex PCR. The sample contains tens of thousands of clones, under 75% of which appear only once. This specimen was blood, taken at baseline. The receptors derive from a person between 25 and 79 years old with non-small cell lung cancer. CDR3s include the opening cysteine and the closing phenylalanine or tryptophan. A D gene is named only where the DNA matches it firmly. Some rows mark clone size as missing; the rest say once, few, many or name a class of expanded clone.

cdr3_aa,cdr3_nt,clone_size,j_call,v_call,d_call
CASGNRGSYEQYF,TGTGCCAGCGGAAACAGGGGCTCCTACGAGCAGTACTTC,few,TRBJ2-7,TRBV28,TRBD1
CASSLTRDRAGYEQFF,TGTGCCAGCAGCTTAACGCGTGACAGGGCTGGTTATGAGCAGTTCTTC,.,TRBJ2-1,TRBV7-3,TRBD1
CASSEGLPRSYGYTF,TGTGCCAGCAGTGAGGGACTACCCAGGAGCTATGGCTACACCTTC,.,TRBJ1-2,TRBV2,.
CASGTSGRTYNEQFF,TGTGCCAGCGGGACTAGCGGGCGTACCTACAATGAGCAGTTCTTC,few,TRBJ2-1,TRBV9,TRBD2
CASSTIRGVIRGASGANVLTF,TGCGCCAGCAGTACCATAAGGGGAGTCATTCGCGGGGCCTCTGGGGCCAACGTCCTGACTTTC,.,TRBJ2-6,TRBV4-1,.
CASSLRTGFSGNTIYF,TGTGCCAGCAGCTTACGGACAGGCTTCTCTGGAAACACCATATATTTT,.,TRBJ1-3,TRBV7-2,TRBD1
CASSPTPAGVTGELFF,TGTGCCAGCAGCCCGACCCCGGCGGGAGTTACCGGGGAGCTGTTTTTT,once,TRBJ2-2,TRBV9,TRBD2
CASSSSGTGGYIQYF,TGTGCCAGCAGCTCCTCCGGGACAGGGGGCTACATTCAGTACTTC,.,TRBJ2-4,TRBV7-9,TRBD1
CASTQVPDLTGELFF,TGTGCCAGCACTCAGGTTCCAGACTTGACCGGGGAGCTGTTTTTT,.,TRBJ2-2,TRBV6-6,.
CASSFNSNTEAFF,TGTGCCAGCAGCTTCAATTCGAACACTGAAGCTTTCTTT,.,TRBJ1-1,TRBV7-9,.
CASSLGVGTPGDTQYF,TGTGCCAGCAGCTTGGGTGTCGGGACCCCGGGGGATACGCAGTATTTT,few,TRBJ2-3,TRBV7-9,.
CASSLGGWHQPQHF,TGTGCCAGCAGCTTGGGGGGGTGGCATCAGCCCCAGCATTTT,.,TRBJ1-5,TRBV5-8,.
CSVVPRAGSTDTQYF,TGCAGCGTTGTCCCGAGAGCGGGTAGCACAGATACGCAGTATTTT,.,TRBJ2-3,TRBV29-1,.
CASSLGALGYSPLHF,TGTGCCAGCAGCTTAGGGGCCCTTGGGTATTCACCCCTCCACTTT,.,TRBJ1-6,TRBV7-2,.
CASSFPTSTDTQYF,TGCGCCAGCAGCTTTCCGACAAGCACAGATACGCAGTATTTT,.,TRBJ2-3,TRBV5-1,.
CASSPGPISETQYF,TGTGCCAGCAGCCCTGGGCCTATTTCAGAGACCCAGTACTTC,.,TRBJ2-5,TRBV5-6,.
CASSSGTSAYTGELFF,TGTGCCAGCAGTTCCGGGACTAGCGCCTACACCGGGGAGCTGTTTTTT,.,TRBJ2-2,TRBV5-4,TRBD2
CASSGGTGAQPQHF,TGTGCCAGCAGCGGAGGGACAGGGGCCCAGCCCCAGCATTTT,.,TRBJ1-5,TRBV5-6,TRBD1
CASSLRPNTDTQYF,TGTGCCAGCAGTTTACGGCCAAACACAGATACGCAGTATTTT,.,TRBJ2-3,TRBV27,.
CASSGKGGGNQPQHF,TGTGCCAGCAGTGGGAAGGGGGGAGGCAATCAGCCCCAGCATTTT,once,TRBJ1-5,TRBV2,.
CASSERASGTGELFF,TGCGCCAGCAGTGAGAGGGCTAGCGGGACCGGGGAGCTGTTTTTT,.,TRBJ2-2,TRBV10-1,TRBD2
CATRRVDLSNQPQHF,TGTGCCACCAGGAGAGTGGATCTTAGCAATCAGCCCCAGCATTTT,.,TRBJ1-5,TRBV15,.
CASSLGAATNTIYF,TGTGCCAGCAGCTTAGGGGCCGCCACAAACACCATATATTTT,.,TRBJ1-3,TRBV7-9,.
CATSRVPGSDEQYF,TGTGCCACCAGCAGAGTTCCGGGTAGCGACGAGCAGTACTTC,.,TRBJ2-7,TRBV15,.
CASSSQGKGNSPLHF,TGTGCCAGCTCATCCCAGGGGAAGGGTAATTCACCCCTCCACTTT,once,TRBJ1-6,TRBV18,.
CASSYGYGPPAQYF,TGTGCCAGCAGTTACGGTTACGGACCACCCGCGCAGTATTTT,.,TRBJ2-3,TRBV6-5,.
CAWSTDSIYF,TGTGCCTGGAGTACGGACAGCATATATTTT,.,TRBJ1-3,TRBV30,.
CASSGAGTDTQYF,TGTGCCAGCAGTGGAGCGGGAACAGATACGCAGTATTTT,.,TRBJ2-3,TRBV6-1,TRBD2
CASSRSGPPGELFF,TGTGCCAGCAGTAGGTCCGGTCCCCCCGGGGAGCTGTTTTTT,.,TRBJ2-2,TRBV6-6,.
CASSPDRGIGDEQFF,TGTGCCAGCAGCCCGGACAGGGGGATTGGCGATGAGCAGTTCTTC,.,TRBJ2-1,TRBV7-9,TRBD1
CASSVDPGGLNEQFF,TGCGCCAGCAGCGTCGATCCCGGGGGGCTAAATGAGCAGTTCTTC,once,TRBJ2-1,TRBV5-1,.